This T cell receptor beta chain was observed in a study of human T cells and chemical hapten exposure. About the research overall: Diphenylcyclopropenone, dosed weekly to the scalp, was given to patients throughout the approximately 25-week study. General study points: PT1 expanded TCR numbers tracked positively with patch test score. TCRs exceeding a frequency of 1 in 1000 stayed unchanged under DPC sensitization.

TCRdb re-analysed the RACE reads in MiXCR, keeping a single row per CDR3 protein. The sample lists 100,000 or so distinct CDR3 sequences; 10% were seen once. Worth noting for this clonotype: Its antigen remains unknown.

Noted time point: patch test 1, 2 weeks after DPC sensitization. The sample's treatment: therapeutic diphenylcyclopropenone sensitization with weekly scalp DPC. Alopecia patients deemed DPC-suitable, aged 18 to 70, excluding pregnancy. Sequences were derived from whole blood, sampled in connection with sensitization to the hapten diphenylcyclopropenone (DPC). The source of this sequence is a man aged 40-55 years with alopecia areata. Some clones in this sample may be carry-over from other donors' samples.

The CDR3: CASSYVPGQDWEGSYNEQFF. The CDR3 DNA sequence: TGTGCCAGCAGTTATGTCCCGGGACAGGATTGGGAAGGGTCCTACAATGAGCAGTTCTTC. This chain uses TRBV6-2 or TRBV6-3 with TRBJ2-1; the match to TRBD1 covers 8 bases. This CDR3 contains 20 residues. Germline assignment: CDR1 MNHEY and CDR2 SVGEGT. With V trimmed by 3 bases and J by 1 base, 17 bases remained unmatched.